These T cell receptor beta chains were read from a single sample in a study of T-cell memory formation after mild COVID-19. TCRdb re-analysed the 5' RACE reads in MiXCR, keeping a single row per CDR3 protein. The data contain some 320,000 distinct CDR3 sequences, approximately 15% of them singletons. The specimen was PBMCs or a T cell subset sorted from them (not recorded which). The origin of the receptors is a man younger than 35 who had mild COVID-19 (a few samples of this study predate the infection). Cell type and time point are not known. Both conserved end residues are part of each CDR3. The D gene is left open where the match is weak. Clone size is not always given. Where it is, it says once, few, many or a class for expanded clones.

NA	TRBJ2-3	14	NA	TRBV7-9	TGTGCCAGCAGCTTAGGTAACCGCACAGATACGCAGTATTTT	CASSLGNRTDTQYF
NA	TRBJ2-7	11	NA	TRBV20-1	TGCAGTGCCCAATCAATAGCGGAGCAGTACTTC	CSAQSIAEQYF
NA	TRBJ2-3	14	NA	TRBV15	TGTGCCACCAGCAGGATAGACCGGGCCCAAGCGAAGTATTTT	CATSRIDRAQAKYF
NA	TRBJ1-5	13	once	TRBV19	TGTGCCAGTAGTATAGTAAGGGAACAGCCCCAGCATTTT	CASSIVREQPQHF
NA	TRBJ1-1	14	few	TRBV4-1	TGCGCCAGCAGCCAAGGGGGGGAGAACACTGAAGCTTTCTTT	CASSQGGENTEAFF
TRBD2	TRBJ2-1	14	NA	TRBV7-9	TGTGCCAGCAGCTTATCGGGGGGGCCTGGTGAGCAGTTCTTC	CASSLSGGPGEQFF
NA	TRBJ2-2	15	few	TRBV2	TGTGCCAGCAGTGAATCCCCTAGTAGGGCCGGGGAGCTGTTTTTT	CASSESPSRAGELFF
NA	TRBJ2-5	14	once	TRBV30	TGTGCCTCAGGTTGGGGGGGGGGCGGAGAGACCCAGTACTTC	CASGWGGGGETQYF
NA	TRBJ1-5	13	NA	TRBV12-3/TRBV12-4	TGTGCCAGCAGTTTAAGGAGGGGTGAGCCCCAGCATTTT	CASSLRRGEPQHF
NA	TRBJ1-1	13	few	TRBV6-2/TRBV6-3	TGTGCCAGCAGTTACTCCGCGGACGGTGAAGCTTTCTTT	CASSYSADGEAFF
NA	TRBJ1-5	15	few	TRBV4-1	TGCGCCAGCAGCCAAGATGCGTATAGCAATCAGCCCCAGCATTTT	CASSQDAYSNQPQHF
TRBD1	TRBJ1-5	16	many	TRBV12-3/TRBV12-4	TGTGCCAGCAGTTTACCGGACAGGGGGCTTGGTCAGCCCCAGCATTTT	CASSLPDRGLGQPQHF
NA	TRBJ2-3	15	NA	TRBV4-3	TGCGCCAGCAGCCAACGGGGGACAGGCACAGATACGCAGTATTTT	CASSQRGTGTDTQYF
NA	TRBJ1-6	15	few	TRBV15	TGTGCCACCAGCAGAGACCGGTTGGCCTATCAACCCCTCCACTTT	CATSRDRLAYQPLHF
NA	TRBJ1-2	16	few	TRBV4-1	TGCGCCAGCAGCCCCGGGGGCGGGATTCCTATTTATGGCTACACCTTC	CASSPGGGIPIYGYTF
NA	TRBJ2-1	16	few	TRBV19	TGTGCCAGTAGTATAGCCAGAGCGGGCAGATACAATGAGCAGTTCTTC	CASSIARAGRYNEQFF
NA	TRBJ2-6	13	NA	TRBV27	TGTGCCACCCTAGGCCCCGGGGCCAACGTCCTGACTTTC	CATLGPGANVLTF
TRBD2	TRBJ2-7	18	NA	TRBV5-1	TGCGCCAGCAGCGCAGGATCAAGGTCGGGGGGTCCCACCTACGAGCAGTACTTC	CASSAGSRSGGPTYEQYF
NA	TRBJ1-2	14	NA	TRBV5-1	TGCGCCAGCAGCCGGGGAGATCGTAACTATGGCTACACCTTC	CASSRGDRNYGYTF
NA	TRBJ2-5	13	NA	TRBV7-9	TGTGCCAGCAGCATGAGTAGTATGGAGACCCAGTACTTC	CASSMSSMETQYF
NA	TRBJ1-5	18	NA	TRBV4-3	TGCGCCAGCAGCCCCGGGATTGGAGGGCCGTATAGCAATCAGCCCCAGCATTTT	CASSPGIGGPYSNQPQHF
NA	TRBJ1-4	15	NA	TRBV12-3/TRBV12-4	TGTGCCAGCAGTTCAACCGGGACAAGGACTGAAAAACTGTTTTTT	CASSSTGTRTEKLFF
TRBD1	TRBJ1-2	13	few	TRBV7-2	TGTGCCAGCAGCCCTAGCCGGACAGGGAGCTACACCTTC	CASSPSRTGSYTF
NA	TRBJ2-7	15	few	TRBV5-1	TGCGCCAGCAGGGCATCGTTGGGGAACTCCTACGAGCAGTACTTC	CASRASLGNSYEQYF
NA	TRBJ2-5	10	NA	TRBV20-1	TGCAGTGCTCAAAAAGAGACCCAGTACTTC	CSAQKETQYF
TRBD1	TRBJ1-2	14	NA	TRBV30	TGTGCCTGGGGCCGGGACAGGGGAGGTTATGGCTACACCTTC	CAWGRDRGGYGYTF
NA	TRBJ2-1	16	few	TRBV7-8	TGTGCCAGCAGCTTAGTTGGGGGGACCTCCTACAATGAGCAGTTCTTC	CASSLVGGTSYNEQFF
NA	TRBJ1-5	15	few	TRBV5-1	TGCGCCAGCAGCTTGGCGTCTGGGGGGGATCAGCCCCAGCATTTT	CASSLASGGDQPQHF
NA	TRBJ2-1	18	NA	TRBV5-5	TGTGCCAGCAGCCGGCCCTATACAACAGGAGCCGCTAGTAATGAGCAGTTCTTC	CASSRPYTTGAASNEQFF
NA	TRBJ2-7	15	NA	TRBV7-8	TGTGCCAGCAGCTTCAGGGAGTCGGGACTTAGGGAGCAGTACTTC	CASSFRESGLREQYF
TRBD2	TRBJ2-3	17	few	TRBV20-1	TGCAGTGCTAGAGACCAACTAGCGGGGGGACGCACAGATACGCAGTATTTT	CSARDQLAGGRTDTQYF
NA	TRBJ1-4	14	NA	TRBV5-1	TGCGCCAGCAGCTTGGGACGGCTTAATGAAAAACTGTTTTTT	CASSLGRLNEKLFF
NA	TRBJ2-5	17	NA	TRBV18	TGTGCCAGCTCACGAGACCAAGGACAGCCCGTCCAAGAGACCCAGTACTTC	CASSRDQGQPVQETQYF
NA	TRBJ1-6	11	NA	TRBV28	TGTGCCAGCAGGCAGGGATCACCCCTCCACTTT	CASRQGSPLHF
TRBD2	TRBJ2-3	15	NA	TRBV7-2	TGTGCCAGCAGTCCAACCACGGGGGGGCCAGATACGCAGTATTTT	CASSPTTGGPDTQYF
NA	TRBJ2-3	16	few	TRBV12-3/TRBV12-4	TGTGCCAGCAGTTTATGGCTGGGAGTTAAGGCGGATACGCAGTATTTT	CASSLWLGVKADTQYF
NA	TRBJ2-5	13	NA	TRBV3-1	TGTGCCAGCAGCCCTAGTATCCAAGAGACCCAGTACTTC	CASSPSIQETQYF
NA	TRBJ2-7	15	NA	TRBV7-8	TGTGCCAGCATCCCCGGGATCGGAAACTCCTACGAGCAGTACTTC	CASIPGIGNSYEQYF
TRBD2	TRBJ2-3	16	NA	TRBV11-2	TGTGCCAGCAGCTTAGACGGACTAGCCAGCACAGATACGCAGTATTTT	CASSLDGLASTDTQYF
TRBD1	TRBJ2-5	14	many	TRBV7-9	TGTGCCAGCAGGAAGGACAGGGGTCCAGAGACCCAGTACTTC	CASRKDRGPETQYF
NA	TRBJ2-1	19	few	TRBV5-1	TGCGCCAGCAGCTTGTCACGGGGGCGCTTCTCAGGCTCCTACAATGAGCAGTTCTTC	CASSLSRGRFSGSYNEQFF
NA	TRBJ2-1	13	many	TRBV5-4	TGTGCCAGCAGCGGAGACTATCCGAGTGAGCAGTTCTTC	CASSGDYPSEQFF
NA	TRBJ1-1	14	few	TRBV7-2	TGTGCCAGCAGCTGGAGGGGGTGGGACACTGAAGCTTTCTTT	CASSWRGWDTEAFF
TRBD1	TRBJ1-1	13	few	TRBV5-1	TGCGCCAGCAGCTTTGCAGGGGGCACTGAAGCTTTCTTT	CASSFAGGTEAFF
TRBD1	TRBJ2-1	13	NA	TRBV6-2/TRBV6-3	TGTGCCAGCAGGGCAGGGGGATACAATGAGCAGTTCTTC	CASRAGGYNEQFF
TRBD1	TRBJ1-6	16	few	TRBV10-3	TGTGCCATCAGTAAGGACAGGATGGAGACTAATTCACCCCTCCACTTT	CAISKDRMETNSPLHF
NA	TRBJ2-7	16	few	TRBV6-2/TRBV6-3	TGTGCCAGCAGTCCCCGCAGGGGTATCACCTCCTACGAGCAGTACTTC	CASSPRRGITSYEQYF
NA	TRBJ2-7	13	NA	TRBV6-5	TGTGCCAGCAGTCCACTCAGGGCGGGCGAGCAGTACTTC	CASSPLRAGEQYF
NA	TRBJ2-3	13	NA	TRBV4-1	TGCGCCAGCAGCCAAGATAGGGACGTTACGCAGTATTTT	CASSQDRDVTQYF
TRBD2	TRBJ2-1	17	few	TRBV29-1	TGCAGCGTTGGTGGGACTAGCGGGGGCCTATTGGACAATGAGCAGTTCTTC	CSVGGTSGGLLDNEQFF
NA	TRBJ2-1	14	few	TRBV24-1	TGTGCCACCAGTGATGACAGAGGAGGGAATGAGCAGTTCTTC	CATSDDRGGNEQFF
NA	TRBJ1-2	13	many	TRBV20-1	TGCAGTGCTAGAGAAGGGGAGGTTTCTGGCTACACCTTC	CSAREGEVSGYTF
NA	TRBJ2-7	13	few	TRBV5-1	TGCGCCAGCAGCTCGGACAGTCCTTACGAGCAGTACTTC	CASSSDSPYEQYF
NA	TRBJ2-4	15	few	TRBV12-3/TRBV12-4	TGTGCCAGCAGTTTAGCGTTGGGGGTTGGAAACATTCAGTACTTC	CASSLALGVGNIQYF
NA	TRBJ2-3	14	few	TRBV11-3	TGTGCCAGCAGCTTAGTAGTGGGAGATGCTACGCAGTATTTT	CASSLVVGDATQYF
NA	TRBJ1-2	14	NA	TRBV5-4	TGTGCCAGCAGCCCGGGCGGGGTGGGCTATGGCTACACCTTC	CASSPGGVGYGYTF
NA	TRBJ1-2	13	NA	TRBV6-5	TGTGCCAGCACCCACAACCAGGCGGTGGGCTACACCTTC	CASTHNQAVGYTF
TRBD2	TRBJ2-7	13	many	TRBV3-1	TGTGCCAGCAGCCAAGTCGGGGGGTACGAGCAGTACTTC	CASSQVGGYEQYF
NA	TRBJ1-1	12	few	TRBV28	TGTGCCAGCAGGCCCATGAGGGCGCGAGCTTTCTTT	CASRPMRARAFF